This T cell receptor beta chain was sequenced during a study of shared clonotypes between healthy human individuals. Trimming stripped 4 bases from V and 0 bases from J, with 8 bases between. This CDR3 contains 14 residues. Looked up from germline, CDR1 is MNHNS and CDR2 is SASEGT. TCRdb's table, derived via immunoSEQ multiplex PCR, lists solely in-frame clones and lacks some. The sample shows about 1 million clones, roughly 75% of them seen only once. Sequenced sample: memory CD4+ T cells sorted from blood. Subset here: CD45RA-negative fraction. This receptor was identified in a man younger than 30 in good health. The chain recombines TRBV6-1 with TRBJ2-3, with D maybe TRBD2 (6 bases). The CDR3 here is CASSGLGSTDTQYF. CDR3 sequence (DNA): TGTGCCAGCAGTGGACTAGGAAGCACAGATACGCAGTATTTT.